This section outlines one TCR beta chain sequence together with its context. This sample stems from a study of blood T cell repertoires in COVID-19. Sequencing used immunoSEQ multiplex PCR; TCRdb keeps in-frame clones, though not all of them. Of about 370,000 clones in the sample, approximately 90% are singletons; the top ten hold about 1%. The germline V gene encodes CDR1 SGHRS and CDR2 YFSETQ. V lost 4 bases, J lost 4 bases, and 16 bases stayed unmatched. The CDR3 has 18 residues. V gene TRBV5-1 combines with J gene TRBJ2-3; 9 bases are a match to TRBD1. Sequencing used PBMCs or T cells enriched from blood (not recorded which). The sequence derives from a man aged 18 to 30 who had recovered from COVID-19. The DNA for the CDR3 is TGCGCCAGCAGCGCGAACCCTGGGACAGGGACTTTTCCAGATACGCAGTATTTT. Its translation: CASSANPGTGTFPDTQYF.